What follows describes a single T cell receptor (beta chain). Its antigen remains unidentified. This sample is part of a study of cytomegalovirus exposure and HLA in healthy donors. Study findings and constraints: It was approximately 150 TCR beta chains that were listed as cytomegalovirus-associated.

Germline assignment: CDR1 LNHDA and CDR2 SQIVND (reference sequence). Trimming removed 3 bases from V and 4 bases from J; junction bases left unmatched: 2. The CDR3 contains 13 residues. With 60 Vbeta and 13 Jbeta primers, the PCR was carried out. Some clones are missing from TCRdb's copy, which holds only in-frame ones; the method was immunoSEQ multiplex PCR. The repertoire table contains 85,000 to 110,000 clones. The sequenced material came from PBMCs. The genes are TRBV19 and TRBJ1-2; 7 positions match TRBD1. This receptor was identified in a middle-aged man in good health and CMV-seronegative. This chain's CDR3 is CASSIRTGYGYTF. CDR3 coding DNA: TGTGCCAGTAGTATCCGGACAGGCTATGGCTACACCTTC.